Sequencing of this TCR beta chain was carried out in a study of lung T cells in sarcoidosis with Löfgren's syndrome. This clonotype was counted at least ten times. In TCRdb, the reads were re-called with MiXCR into one record per CDR3 protein. The sample shows roughly 63,000 distinct CDR3 sequences, 21% of them seen only once. The origin of this receptor is a human donor with sarcoidosis (Löfgren's syndrome or another form), or a control subject (not recorded which). The material sequenced was CD4+ T cells from PBMCs.

This chain's CDR3 is CSAIIRGGNQPQHF. The CDR3 region has the DNA TGCAGTGCTATCATAAGGGGGGGGAATCAGCCCCAGCATTTT. This chain links TRBV20-1 with TRBJ1-5; D is possibly TRBD1 (6 bases). This CDR3 is 14 amino acids long. The V gene's germline CDR1 is DFQATT and CDR2 SNEGSKA (reference sequence). V was trimmed by 4 bases and J by 4 bases, leaving 14 bases between them.